This TCR beta chain was sequenced during a study of blood T cell repertoires in COVID-19. Study summary: COVID-19 samples from acute and convalescent phases originated in the United States, Italy and Spain. From T cells, B-cell-depleted T cells, or PBMCs came the material, which was cDNA or gDNA.

V was clipped by 1 base and J by 12 bases; unmatched bases: 12. This CDR3 is 16 amino acids long. In germline, CDR1 is LNHNV, CDR2 YYDKDF (reference sequence). How the authors handled the data: Amplification from reference gene primers served as the basis for estimated nucleated cell counts. Sequencing was performed with immunoSEQ multiplex PCR; in TCRdb, only in-frame clones are kept and a portion is missing. V, J and clone size reflect that table, while D and trimming were determined from the DNA. The sample yields about 130,000 clones, roughly 89% seen once. This chain uses TRBV15 with TRBJ1-6; the match to TRBD1 covers 7 bases. Specimen: peripheral blood. This clonotype originated in a man in his fifties or sixties with COVID-19, enrolled during active disease. The CDR3 coding sequence is TGTGCCACCAGCAGAGGGGACAGCTCCCCTCGTGAACCCCTCCACTTT. Its translation: CATSRGDSSPREPLHF.